A selection of T cell receptor beta chains follows, all from one sample in a study of cytomegalovirus exposure and HLA in healthy donors. TCRdb's copy holds only in-frame clones and misses some; the assay was immunoSEQ multiplex PCR. The sample records more than 100,000 clones, more than 70% being singletons. The source material was PBMCs. All receptors come from a man aged 50 or older in good health and CMV-seropositive. Both conserved end residues are trimmed from each CDR3. Fields, in order: V gene, clone size, J gene, CDR3 protein. Size values are once, few and many counts, or a class for expanded clones, and some rows have none.

v_gene: TRBV7-9; abundance: -; j_gene: TRBJ1-1; CDR3aa: ASSTSWGGTEAF
v_gene: TRBV18; abundance: -; j_gene: TRBJ2-7; CDR3aa: ASSPPLAGTYEQY
v_gene: TRBV27; abundance: -; j_gene: TRBJ2-1; CDR3aa: ASGAGGPGNEQF
v_gene: TRBV11-2; abundance: -; j_gene: TRBJ2-2; CDR3aa: ASSLRDLITPGELF
v_gene: TRBV6-6; abundance: -; j_gene: TRBJ2-7; CDR3aa: ASSYGLAGLEQY
v_gene: TRBV5-5; abundance: -; j_gene: TRBJ2-7; CDR3aa: ASSLPGGAGYEQY
v_gene: TRBV12-5; abundance: few; j_gene: TRBJ2-1; CDR3aa: ASGLGFSSESEQF
v_gene: TRBV6-5; abundance: -; j_gene: TRBJ2-7; CDR3aa: ASSYSMAGYEQY
v_gene: TRBV5-1; abundance: -; j_gene: TRBJ1-1; CDR3aa: ASTDRNTEAF
v_gene: TRBV4-1; abundance: -; j_gene: TRBJ2-7; CDR3aa: ASSQAGNYEQY
v_gene: TRBV7-9; abundance: -; j_gene: TRBJ1-2; CDR3aa: ASSSGTAYGYT
v_gene: TRBV5-6; abundance: -; j_gene: TRBJ2-3; CDR3aa: ASSSGTGVTDTQY
v_gene: TRBV5-5; abundance: -; j_gene: TRBJ2-3; CDR3aa: ASSSVGAGTDTQY
v_gene: TRBV7-2; abundance: -; j_gene: TRBJ2-1; CDR3aa: ASLGGGRGSYNEQF
v_gene: TRBV4-1; abundance: few; j_gene: TRBJ2-1; CDR3aa: ASSHLNEQF
v_gene: TRBV5-1; abundance: -; j_gene: TRBJ1-6; CDR3aa: ASSLTSPGQGNSPLH
v_gene: TRBV19; abundance: -; j_gene: TRBJ1-1; CDR3aa: ASSIGQGAEAF
v_gene: TRBV12-5; abundance: -; j_gene: TRBJ2-3; CDR3aa: ASGKGWSGRVDTQY
v_gene: TRBV28; abundance: -; j_gene: TRBJ1-1; CDR3aa: ASSSPGQGGVVAEAF
v_gene: TRBV7-6; abundance: -; j_gene: TRBJ1-2; CDR3aa: ASSLGTGGFYGYT
v_gene: TRBV7-9; abundance: -; j_gene: TRBJ1-2; CDR3aa: ASSLESFLGQTNYGYT
v_gene: TRBV7-9; abundance: -; j_gene: TRBJ1-2; CDR3aa: SSSLRQPNYGYT
v_gene: TRBV18; abundance: -; j_gene: TRBJ2-3; CDR3aa: ASSPRAGGADTQY
v_gene: TRBV19; abundance: -; j_gene: TRBJ1-1; CDR3aa: ASSSGGAEAF